The 30 T cell receptor beta chains below all came from one sample that was sequenced in a study of blood T cell repertoires in COVID-19. Assay: immunoSEQ multiplex PCR; the TCRdb copy retains only in-frame clones and omits some. The repertoire holds 150,000 to 200,000 clones, with about 86% as singletons. Sequenced sample: peripheral blood. These receptors were taken from an older woman with COVID-19, enrolled during active disease.

The V gene is TRBV13, the J gene TRBJ2-7; D call uncertain. This CDR3 contains 12 residues. Between the trimmed V and J ends, which lost 5 bases and 2 bases, there was a span of 7 bases. Germline V gives CDR1 PRHDT, CDR2 FYEKMQ (reference sequence). CDR3 nucleotide sequence: TGTGCCAGCAGCCGAACACCCTACGAGCAGTACTTC. Translation: CASSRTPYEQYF.

This clone was counted only a few times. The genes are TRBV28 and TRBJ2-3, with 9 bases lining up with TRBD1. Losses at the gene ends were 4 bases for V and 6 bases for J; bases not matched to a gene: 8. This CDR3 has 15 residues. Per germline, CDR1 MDHEN and CDR2 SYDVKM. In DNA form, the CDR3 reads TGTGCCAGCAGTTACTCCGGGACAGGGATGGATACGCAGTATTTT. This gives the protein CASSYSGTGMDTQYF. The complete variable domain, with remaining parts taken from reference TRBV28 and TRBJ2-3, reads DVKVTQSSRYLVKRTGEKVFLECVQDMDHENMFWYRQDPGLGLRLIYFSYDVKMKEKGDIPEGYSVSREKKERFSLILESASTNQTSMYLCASSYSGTGMDTQYFGPGTRLTVL.

This clone was seen a single time. The CDR3 bases are TGTGCCACCAGTGAAGACAGGGGGCGAGGAGAGACCCAGTACTTC. Its protein product is CATSEDRGRGETQYF. The chain joins TRBV24-1 to TRBJ2-5, with TRBD1 matching 10 bases. The CDR3 consists of 15 residues. V was pared by 4 bases and J by 4 bases, with 5 bases of the junction left unmatched. Germline values: CDR1 KGHDR, CDR2 SFDVKD.

V usage is TRBV3-1 (or the pseudogene TRBV3-2) and J usage is TRBJ2-7; TRBD2 matches at 7 bases. The V and J ends lost 4 bases and 2 bases, in that order; junction bases with no gene match: 5. Per germline, CDR1 LGHDT and CDR2 YNNKEL (reference sequence). CDR3 size: 14 residues. The CDR3 sequence is CASSLGLVTYEQYF. The CDR3 coding sequence is TGTGCCAGCAGCCTCGGACTAGTCACCTACGAGCAGTACTTC.

The chain has TRBV27 and TRBJ2-4; 10 nucleotides match TRBD2. V was clipped by 4 bases and J by 3 bases; unmatched bases: 3. The CDR3 runs 15 residues. CDR1 and CDR2 from the germline V gene are MNHEY and SMNVEV (reference sequence). The CDR3 nucleotides read TGTGCCAGCAGTTATCTAGCGGGAGTCAAAAACATTCAGTACTTC. Protein: CASSYLAGVKNIQYF.

The genes are TRBV19 and TRBJ1-1; unclear D gene. Looked up from germline, CDR1 is LNHDA and CDR2 is SQIVND (reference sequence). The CDR3 totals 13 residues. Trimming cost V 8 bases and J 3 bases, with 13 bases left between them. The CDR3 spells CASHSRGDTEAFF. CDR3 nucleotides: TGTGCCAGTCACTCGCGGGGTGACACTGAAGCTTTCTTT.

The V gene is TRBV18, the J gene TRBJ1-5; the D gene is possibly TRBD1 (6 bases). The germline V gene has CDR1 KGHSH and CDR2 LQKENI. The CDR3 is 13 residues long. Trimming removed 5 bases at V and 6 bases at J, with 11 bases between. CDR3 amino acids: CASSRDRRQPQHF. The CDR3 DNA follows: TGTGCCAGCTCAAGAGACAGGCGTCAGCCCCAGCATTTT. Full variable domain (rest looked up from reference TRBV18 and TRBJ1-5): NAGVMQNPRHLVRRRGQEARLRCSPMKGHSHVYWYRQLPEEGLKFMVYLQKENIIDESGMPKERFSAEFPKEGPSILRIQQVVRGDSAAYFCASSRDRRQPQHFGDGTRLSIL.

J is TRBJ1-6 and V is TRBV9; no firm D call. The V gene lost 0 bases and the J gene lost 8 bases, with 9 bases spanning the gap. The CDR3 loop spans 14 amino acids. Germline loops: CDR1 SGDLS, CDR2 YYNGEE. CDR3 DNA: TGTGCCAGCAGCGTAGGGCGGCCGGATTCACCCCTCCACTTT. It yields the protein CASSVGRPDSPLHF. The whole variable domain, filled in from reference TRBV9 and TRBJ1-6, reads DSGVTQTPKHLITATGQRVTLRCSPRSGDLSVYWYQQSLDQGLQFLIQYYNGEERAKGNILERFSAQQFPDLHSELNLSSLELGDSALYFCASSVGRPDSPLHFGNGTRLTVT.

The chain recombines TRBV7-2 with TRBJ2-1; 12 bases fit TRBD2. The V and J ends lost 5 bases and 0 bases, in that order; junction bases with no gene match: 2. In germline, CDR1 is SGHTA, CDR2 FQGNSA. This CDR3 comprises 16 residues. DNA of the CDR3: TGTGCCAGCAGCATGACTAGCGGGAGCTCCTACAATGAGCAGTTCTTC. Its translation: CASSMTSGSSYNEQFF.

The genes are TRBV29-1 and TRBJ2-7; 9 bases line up with TRBD1. CDR1 SQVTM and CDR2 ANQGSEA come from the germline V gene. The CDR3 totals 13 residues. Trimming at V came to 4 bases and at J to 2 bases, leaving 3 bases not matched to a gene. In DNA form, the CDR3 reads TGCAGCGTTGGACAGGGGGTGACCTACGAGCAGTACTTC. Its translation: CSVGQGVTYEQYF.

The chain has TRBV27 and TRBJ2-1; D remains unclear. The CDR3 extends over 13 amino acids. From germline, CDR1 is MNHEY and CDR2 SMNVEV (reference sequence). The germline V and J ends were trimmed by 6 bases and 6 bases, with 12 bases remaining between them. CDR3 region: CASRRVSLNEQFF. DNA for the CDR3: TGTGCCAGCAGAAGAGTTTCACTCAATGAGCAGTTCTTC.

The chain links TRBV11-3 to TRBJ2-2; a possible D gene is TRBD2 (5 bases). CDR3 size: 13 residues. Germline CDR1 and CDR2: SGHNT and YENEEA. The V end lost 1 base, the J end lost 6 bases, and 6 bases lay between the germline ends. The CDR3 protein is CASSLAGAGELFF. CDR3 DNA: TGTGCCAGCAGCTTAGCCGGGGCCGGGGAGCTGTTTTTT.

The J gene is TRBJ1-6, the V gene TRBV15; no definite D call. V lost 0 bases to trimming and J lost 9 bases, with 12 bases between them. The CDR3 covers 15 residues. Per germline, CDR1 LNHNV and CDR2 YYDKDF (reference sequence). CDR3: CATSRDRGAGSPLHF. The CDR3 bases are TGTGCCACCAGCAGAGATCGGGGTGCGGGTTCACCCCTCCACTTT.

The chain uses TRBV10-3 and TRBJ1-2; the match to TRBD1 covers 8 bases. J lost 6 bases, V lost 6 bases, and 9 bases had no gene match. CDR3 size: 14 residues. Germline CDR1 and CDR2: ENHRY and SYGVKD. CDR3 DNA sequence: TGTGCCATCAGCCCAGGGGGCAGGGTCGATGGCTACACCTTC. Translating gives CAISPGGRVDGYTF.

The genes are TRBV7-9 and TRBJ1-2; 9 nucleotides agree with TRBD1. Trimming at V came to 4 bases and at J to 8 bases, leaving 8 bases not matched to a gene. Per germline, CDR1 SEHNR and CDR2 FQNEAQ (reference sequence). The CDR3 totals 14 residues. In DNA form, the CDR3 reads TGTGCCAGCAGCTACCCGGGACAGGGATTCGGCTACACCTTC. It translates to CASSYPGQGFGYTF.

V and J are TRBV15 and TRBJ1-6; D is undetermined. Looked up from germline, CDR1 is LNHNV and CDR2 is YYDKDF (reference sequence). With 1 base removed from V and 9 bases from J, the gap between germline ends came to 22 bases. The CDR3 sequence is 18 residues long. DNA of the CDR3: TGTGCCACCAGCAGAGCCGCGGGTACCGGACCACGGGGTTCACCCCTCCACTTT. It codes for CATSRAAGTGPRGSPLHF.

V and J are TRBV10-3 and TRBJ2-1; 9 bases are a match to TRBD2. The CDR3 contains 15 residues. The J segment lost 9 bases and the V segment lost 6 bases, leaving 12 bases of the junction unmatched. Germline-derived CDR1 and CDR2 are ENHRY and SYGVKD. CDR3 DNA: TGTGCCATCAGAGCTAGCGGGACCCGAACAGGTGAGCAGTTCTTC. Amino acids: CAIRASGTRTGEQFF.

This clone was recorded only once. V usage is TRBV5-1 and J usage is TRBJ2-5; 11 bases match TRBD2. The trim removed 4 bases at V and 4 bases at J, leaving 15 bases unmatched. Germline loops: CDR1 SGHRS, CDR2 YFSETQ. This CDR3 region has 18 residues. CDR3 sequence: CASSGTGTSGGLGETQYF. In DNA, the CDR3 is TGCGCCAGCAGCGGAACCGGGACTAGCGGAGGACTAGGAGAGACCCAGTACTTC.

The chain combines TRBV28 with TRBJ2-7, with D maybe TRBD2 (5 bases). The CDR3 spans 12 residues. The germline V gene has CDR1 MDHEN and CDR2 SYDVKM. Trimming shortened V by 5 bases and J by 4 bases, and 9 bases separated the two germline ends. The CDR3 here is CASSTRRYEQYF. The CDR3 nucleotides read TGTGCCAGCAGTACTAGGAGGTACGAGCAGTACTTC.

This chain connects TRBV3-1 (or the pseudogene TRBV3-2) to TRBJ1-2, with 7 bases identical to TRBD1. CDR1 is LGHDT and CDR2 is YNNKEL in the germline V gene (reference sequence). The V segment lost 6 bases and the J segment 4 bases; nucleotides outside the gene matches: 8. This CDR3 contains 14 residues. The CDR3 sequence is CASRKRQGGYGYTF. CDR3 sequence (DNA): TGTGCCAGCAGGAAACGACAGGGCGGCTATGGCTACACCTTC.

This rearrangement joins TRBV4-2 to TRBJ1-1; D is ambiguous. The CDR3 length is 15 residues. The germline V and J ends were trimmed by 0 bases and 4 bases, with 12 bases remaining between them. Germline V gene sequence: CDR1 LGHNA, CDR2 YNFKEQ. The DNA for the CDR3 is TGTGCCAGCAGCCAAGATAGATACGCGGGCACTGAAGCTTTCTTT. This sequence encodes CASSQDRYAGTEAFF.

The V call is TRBV28, the J call TRBJ1-4; 8 positions agree with TRBD1. Germline lookup yields CDR1 MDHEN and CDR2 SYDVKM. V gave up 3 bases and J gave up 7 bases; unmatched junction bases: 7. This CDR3 has 15 amino acids. The CDR3 nucleotides read TGTGCCAGCAGTTTTTCTGGACAGGGAAGTGAAAAACTGTTTTTT. Translating gives CASSFSGQGSEKLFF.

This chain uses TRBV25-1 with TRBJ2-3, with 10 bases aligning to TRBD2. Looked up from germline, CDR1 is MGHDK and CDR2 is SYGVNS. The V segment lost 2 bases and the J segment 7 bases; nucleotides outside the gene matches: 9. CDR3 length equals 16 residues. The CDR3 DNA follows: TGTGCCAGCAGTGAAGTAACAAGCGGGAGGGCCAATACGCAGTATTTT. It is translated as CASSEVTSGRANTQYF. Filled out from reference TRBV25-1 and TRBJ2-3, the complete variable domain reads EADIYQTPRYLVIGTGKKITLECSQTMGHDKMYWYQQDPGMELHLIHYSYGVNSTEKGDLSSESTVSRIRTEHFPLTLESARPSHTSQYLCASSEVTSGRANTQYFGPGTRLTVL.

The table lists this clone with a count of one. This chain links TRBV19 with TRBJ1-1; no reliable D call. CDR3 length: 13 residues. Trimming took 3 bases from V and 0 from J, leaving 5 bases between them. Germline V gene lookup returns CDR1 LNHDA and CDR2 SQIVND (reference sequence). The CDR3 sequence: CASSINLNTEAFF. CDR3 nucleotides: TGTGCCAGTAGTATTAACTTGAACACTGAAGCTTTCTTT.

The genes are TRBV7-9 and TRBJ2-3, with unresolved D. There are 14 residues in the CDR3. Germline V gene data show CDR1 as SEHNR and CDR2 as FQNEAQ (reference sequence). Trimming removed 4 bases at V and 10 bases at J, with 18 bases between. The chain's CDR3 is CASSSRVATVPQYF. For the CDR3, the DNA is TGTGCCAGCAGCTCCCGGGTAGCCACGGTCCCGCAGTATTTT.

V is TRBV11-2 and J is TRBJ2-1, with a possible D match to TRBD2 (5 bases). CDR1 SGHAT and CDR2 FQNNGV come from the germline V gene. V lost 6 bases to trimming and J lost 7 bases, with 13 bases between them. The CDR3 sequence is 13 residues long. The CDR3 region is CASRAIGGNEQFF. CDR3 nucleotides: TGTGCCAGCAGGGCTATCGGCGGGAATGAGCAGTTCTTC.

V usage is TRBV7-9 and J usage is TRBJ2-5, with a weak D call TRBD1 (6 bases). This CDR3 has 15 amino acids. Looked up from germline, CDR1 is SEHNR and CDR2 is FQNEAQ (reference sequence). The V end lost 1 base, the J end lost 2 bases, and 11 bases lay between the germline ends. The CDR3 region has the DNA TGTGCCAGCAGCTTAGTCGGACAGCAACAAGAGACCCAGTACTTC. As protein: CASSLVGQQQETQYF.

This chain uses TRBV19 with TRBJ2-7; no clear D gene. Trimming left V 1 base short and J 3 bases short, with 7 bases between. Germline assignment: CDR1 LNHDA and CDR2 SQIVND (reference sequence). The CDR3 extends over 13 amino acids. CDR3 coding DNA: TGTGCCAGTAGTATAGCCAGGCACTACGAGCAGTACTTC. Its translation: CASSIARHYEQYF.

The genes are TRBV11-2 and TRBJ2-3; possible D gene TRBD1, 5 bases. V was shortened by 2 bases and J by 2 bases, with 20 bases between the two germline ends. CDR1 and CDR2 from the germline V gene are SGHAT and FQNNGV. This CDR3 spans 18 amino acids. CDR3 in amino acids: CASSLRGTHMIITDTQYF. Written as DNA, the CDR3 is TGTGCCAGCAGCTTAAGGGGAACTCACATGATTATCACAGATACGCAGTATTTT.

The chain uses TRBV19 and TRBJ2-3; 14 nucleotides line up with TRBD2. V shed 1 base, J shed 5 bases, and the junction held 2 bases outside the gene matches. CDR3 length equals 16 residues. Germline CDR1 is LNHDA and CDR2 is SQIVND (reference sequence). CDR3 region: CASSIGLAGGQDTQYF. The CDR3 DNA reads TGTGCCAGTAGTATAGGACTAGCGGGAGGGCAAGATACGCAGTATTTT. The entire variable domain, with the rest obtained from reference TRBV19 and TRBJ2-3, is as follows: DGGITQSPKYLFRKEGQNVTLSCEQNLNHDAMYWYRQDPGQGLRLIYYSQIVNDFQKGDIAEGYSVSREKKESFPLTVTSAQKNPTAFYLCASSIGLAGGQDTQYFGPGTRLTVL.